This T cell receptor beta chain was sequenced in a study of vaccination effects on CD4 cells after COVID-19. Study-level information: After the second dose, samples were taken at median day 72. General study results and limits: From healthy vaccinees, only 1 of 255 vaccine-induced clones also reacted to common cold coronaviruses.

The protocol was immunoSEQ multiplex PCR, while the TCRdb copy is restricted to in-frame clones and leaves out a portion. The sample includes around 26,000 clones, 60% to 80% of them seen just once. This clone came up a few times. Its antigen is unknown. Antigen-specific CD4+ T cells were expanded (with viral peptide pools) by the ViraFEST assay ahead of sequencing. Isolation of CD4+ T cells took place after 10 days of culture. Each participant received a vaccine that was either BNT162b2 or mRNA-1273, given as two doses. About 2.2 million PBMC per well received about 10 IU/ml IL-2 and approximately 9.2 ug/ml peptides in culture. A half-medium replacement with IL-2 medium was carried out on days 3 and 7. V lost 4 bases and J lost 2; bases outside the gene matches: 10. The CDR3 has 17 amino acids. Per germline, CDR1 SGHRS and CDR2 YFSETQ.

This specimen was CD4+ T cells from PBMCs cultured with SARS-CoV-2 spike peptides, taken after COVID-19 vaccination. This TCR came from a human donor who received a COVID-19 vaccine. The chain recombines TRBV5-1 with TRBJ2-1; 9 bases align to TRBD2. Written as DNA, the CDR3 is TGCGCCAGCAGCGGTGGCGGGGGGGCAGGGACCTACAATGAGCAGTTCTTC. Translating it yields CASSGGGGAGTYNEQFF.